This is a list of T cell receptor beta chains from one sample in a study of PD-L1 blockade in urothelial cancer. Sequencing used immunoSEQ multiplex PCR; TCRdb keeps in-frame clones, though not all of them. The sample has 86,000 or so clones, under 90% seen once. The specimen comprised PBMCs, sampled around atezolizumab (anti-PD-L1) treatment. These receptors were obtained from a man aged 55 to 70 with urothelial cancer. The CDR3 runs from the conserved cysteine through the conserved F or W.

TRBV9,TRBJ2-2,CASSRGNTGELFF
TRBV5-1,TRBJ1-6,CASSLETGFSPLHF
TRBV7-3,TRBJ1-2,CASSEQGAYGYTF
TRBV11-3,TRBJ2-7,CASSRTSAGEQYF
TRBV15,TRBJ1-3,CATSRDRGSSGAGNTIYF
TRBV30,TRBJ2-7,CAGKPGTGPDSEQYF
TRBV5-8,TRBJ1-2,CASSLEQGLGGYTF
TRBV6-6,TRBJ2-1,CASSYSGRGWDEQFF
TRBV19,TRBJ2-1,CASSTTGGRSFQFF
TRBV4-2,TRBJ2-7,CASSQNREGRGQYF
TRBV2,TRBJ2-7,CASSERTRVYEQYF
TRBV18,TRBJ1-2,CASSPGQGILSDGYTF
TRBV4-1,TRBJ2-5,CASSHYDFQETQYF
TRBV7-9,TRBJ2-7,CASSRLQGYEQYF
TRBV5-5,TRBJ2-1,CASSLGLALASSYNEQFF
TRBV20-1,TRBJ1-1,CSASWTEAFF
TRBV29-1,TRBJ2-1,CSVEYTYNEQFF
TRBV29-1,TRBJ2-1,CSVDYRGLSYNEQFF
TRBV7-2,TRBJ1-6,CASRSWTGRASSYNSPLHF
TRBV6-5,TRBJ2-3,CASRRDRLTDTQYF
TRBV20-1,TRBJ2-7,CSGVWVDEQYF
TRBV4-3,TRBJ2-7,CASSQEGSGVREQYF